Shown below are 21 T cell receptor beta chains from a single sample sequenced in a study of regulatory T cells in long-lasting Graves disease (dated by TCRdb to the early 2020s). Taken with the paper, the label for time point translates to: persistent/refractory GD, antithyroid drugs over 5 years with positive TRAb. For both TCR sequencing and RNA sequencing, RNA was extracted from PBMCs using TRIzol. To prepare the library, multiplex PCR was applied. The sequencing machine was an Illumina HiSeq 4000. iRepertoire HTBI primers and Arm-PCR amplification of CDR3 regions were used to construct TCR beta libraries. TCRdb reprocessed the public reads (quality trimming at Q25 with fastp, clone calling with MiXCR) and kept in-frame beta chains. Rows merge per CDR3 protein into single entries with the most common DNA and genes. The sample has about 470,000 distinct CDR3 sequences on record, roughly 20% of them singletons. Jointly, the top ten make up 7.8% of the sample.

This specimen was peripheral blood mononuclear cells (PBMCs), taken when the disease was refractory, from a patient treated with antithyroid drugs. The receptors shown here come from a female donor with Graves disease.

This clonotype was counted a few times. The V gene is TRBV19, the J gene TRBJ2-2; 12 bases map to TRBD2. Losses at the gene ends were 3 bases for V and 5 bases for J; bases not matched to a gene: 4. From germline, CDR1 is LNHDA and CDR2 SQIVND (reference sequence). The CDR3 is 16 residues long. The CDR3, as DNA: TGTGCCAGTAGTATGACTAGCGGGAGTTATACCGGGGAGCTGTTTTTT. This encodes CASSMTSGSYTGELFF.

This clonotype has ten or more counts. V usage is TRBV28 and J usage is TRBJ1-2; a weak D match, TRBD1 (6 bases). The ends were cut back, 6 bases at V and 5 bases at J, with 19 bases in the middle. The CDR3 totals 15 residues. Germline CDR1 reads MDHEN; CDR2 reads SYDVKM. CDR3: CASRAITGTNYGYTF. In DNA, the CDR3 is TGTGCCAGCAGAGCAATAACCGGGACAAATTATGGCTACACCTTC.

The rearrangement links TRBV7-9 to TRBJ2-7; 10 nucleotides line up with TRBD2. CDR1 is SEHNR and CDR2 is FQNEAQ in the germline V gene (reference sequence). CDR3 size: 15 residues. V lost 2 bases, J lost 7 bases, and 8 bases stayed unmatched. The CDR3 DNA reads as TGTGCCAGCAGCTTATGGGCTAGCGGGAGTAAGGAGCAGTACTTC. Translation gives CASSLWASGSKEQYF.

The CDR3 DNA is TGTGCCAGCAGCTTTTCTCCCGGAGAAGGGCCCTACGAGCAGTACTTC. It specifies CASSFSPGEGPYEQYF. The chain combines TRBV13 with TRBJ2-7; no firm D call. V shed 3 bases and J shed 2 bases, with 17 bases lying between them. Germline V gene data show CDR1 as PRHDT and CDR2 as FYEKMQ (reference sequence). The CDR3 extends over 16 amino acids.

This clonotype was counted a few times. The CDR3 protein is CASTHDSFQPQHF. The CDR3 nucleotides are TGTGCCAGCACCCACGACAGCTTTCAGCCCCAGCATTTT. The genes are TRBV6-1 and TRBJ1-5; D may be TRBD1 (5 bases). CDR1 is MNHNS, CDR2 SASEGT, per germline. This CDR3 is built from 13 residues. The ends were cut back, 7 bases at V and 6 bases at J, with 13 bases in the middle.

Regarding this clonotype: This clone may be a read error of a much larger clone one base away. CDR3 nucleotides: TGTGCCACCAGCAGAGATCCGGTTAACCAAGAGACCCAGTACTTC. Its translation is CATSRDPVNQETQYF. The rearrangement joins TRBV15 to TRBJ2-5; D gene uncertain. V gave up 0 bases and J gave up 0 bases, with 8 bases separating them. Germline V gives CDR1 LNHNV, CDR2 YYDKDF (reference sequence). The CDR3 totals 15 residues.

The genes are TRBV7-9 and TRBJ1-1; TRBD1 matches 7 bases. The V gene end was trimmed by 5 bases and the J gene end by 3 bases; junction bases not matched to a gene: 15. Germline V gene sequence: CDR1 SEHNR, CDR2 FQNEAQ (reference sequence). The CDR3 length is 17 residues. The CDR3 DNA reads as TGTGCCAGCAGCGCTGGACAGGTATTACGGGAGGACACTGAAGCTTTCTTT. Translation gives CASSAGQVLREDTEAFF.

This clonotype showed up many times. The chain carries TRBV29-1 and TRBJ1-1; TRBD1 might be the D (5 bases). Trimming left V 7 bases short and J 6 bases short, with 18 bases between. This CDR3 has 13 residues. CDR1 is SQVTM and CDR2 is ANQGSEA in the germline V gene. The CDR3 region is CSAAGSTWAEAFF. The CDR3 coding sequence is TGCAGCGCCGCAGGGTCTACGTGGGCTGAAGCTTTCTTT.

This clonotype was seen ten or more times. The rearrangement joins TRBV27 to TRBJ2-5; 12 bases match TRBD1. The J segment lost 4 bases and the V segment lost 4 bases, leaving 10 bases of the junction unmatched. Germline CDR1 is MNHEY and CDR2 is SMNVEV (reference sequence). The CDR3 runs to 17 residues. CDR3 bases: TGTGCCAGCAGTTCTCCCGGGACAGGGGGCTTTGGAGAGACCCAGTACTTC. The encoded protein is CASSSPGTGGFGETQYF.

Concerning this clonotype itself: Just one base apart from a much larger clone, this may be a read error. Since no conserved phenylalanine or tryptophan closes the CDR3, a read error is the likely cause. The chain has TRBV10-3 and TRBJ1-1; D is unresolved. Germline lookup yields CDR1 ENHRY and CDR2 SYGVKD. Trimming took off 11 bases at V and 1 base at J, with 14 bases between the two ends. The CDR3 extends over 13 amino acids. CDR3 in amino acids: CAAGEGRNTEAFS. CDR3 DNA: TGTGCCGCAGGAGAAGGCAGGAACACTGAAGCTTTCTCT.

The chain uses TRBV7-2 and TRBJ2-3, with D possibly TRBD1 on 6 matching bases. CDR1 and CDR2 from the germline V gene are SGHTA and FQGNSA. The CDR3 is 15 amino acids. Trimming took off 5 bases at V and 1 base at J, with 13 bases between the two ends. CDR3 in DNA: TGTGCCAGCAGCCTACAGGGATCGGGCACAGATACGCAGTATTTT. Its translation is CASSLQGSGTDTQYF.

This clonotype turned up a few times. This chain joins TRBV28 and TRBJ2-1; D not resolved. The V gene's germline CDR1 is MDHEN and CDR2 SYDVKM. The CDR3 is 12 residues long. The V gene lost 8 bases and the J gene lost 5 bases, with 10 bases spanning the gap. The CDR3 DNA reads TGTGCCAGCTCCGGCTTCGACAATGAGCAGTTCTTC. This gives the protein CASSGFDNEQFF. Full variable domain (outside the CDR3, taken from reference TRBV28 and TRBJ2-1): DVKVTQSSRYLVKRTGEKVFLECVQDMDHENMFWYRQDPGLGLRLIYFSYDVKMKEKGDIPEGYSVSREKKERFSLILESASTNQTSMYLCASSGFDNEQFFGPGTRLTVL.

This clonotype has just a few counts. V is TRBV29-1 and J is TRBJ1-1; D not resolved. V was trimmed by 1 base and J by 6 bases, leaving 3 bases between them. CDR3 size: 10 residues. Germline CDR1 SQVTM, CDR2 ANQGSEA. CDR3 sequence (DNA): TGCAGCGTTGAAGTTTCTGAAGCTTTCTTT. Encoded protein: CSVEVSEAFF.

This clonotype was recorded a few times. The V gene is TRBV3-1, the J gene TRBJ1-3; 7 nucleotides agree with TRBD1. CDR1 LGHDT and CDR2 YNNKEL come from the germline V gene (reference sequence). This CDR3 has 14 residues. V lost 3 bases and J lost 6; bases outside the gene matches: 5. The CDR3 is CASSHPDRINTIYF. CDR3 in DNA: TGTGCCAGCAGCCACCCGGACAGGATAAACACCATATATTTT.

The genes are TRBV28 and TRBJ2-2; D is possibly TRBD1 (5 bases). V dropped 7 bases and J dropped 3 bases, with 9 bases sitting between them. Germline V gene lookup returns CDR1 MDHEN and CDR2 SYDVKM. This CDR3 spans 13 amino acids. CDR3 in amino acids: CASTLRDTGELFF. In nucleotides, the CDR3 is TGTGCCAGCACCCTCAGGGACACCGGGGAGCTGTTTTTT.

There are many counts of this clonotype. This chain connects TRBV27 to TRBJ1-2; TRBD1 aligns across 7 bases. The CDR3 spans 13 residues. CDR1 and CDR2 (germline): MNHEY, SMNVEV (reference sequence). The J segment lost 6 bases and the V segment lost 2 bases, leaving 3 bases of the junction unmatched. This chain's CDR3 is CASSLAGTDGYTF. CDR3 bases: TGTGCCAGCAGTTTAGCCGGGACAGATGGCTACACCTTC.

This clonotype came up once. The chain couples TRBV19 to TRBJ2-4; TRBD2 agrees at 11 bases. Trimming at V came to 6 bases and at J to 11 bases, leaving 9 bases not matched to a gene. The CDR3 covers 14 residues. CDR1 and CDR2 (germline): LNHDA, SQIVND (reference sequence). CDR3: CASRQDSGRAVQYF. As DNA, the CDR3 is TGTGCCAGTAGGCAGGATAGCGGGAGGGCCGTTCAGTACTTC.

This clonotype was detected many times. This rearrangement joins TRBV20-1 to TRBJ1-2, with D perhaps matching TRBD1 (6 bases). CDR1 and CDR2 (germline): DFQATT, SNEGSKA (reference sequence). V was trimmed by 0 bases and J by 3 bases, leaving 11 bases between them. The CDR3 loop spans 14 amino acids. CDR3 coding DNA: TGCAGTGCTAGAGAGTATCGGACAGACTATGGCTACACCTTC. This encodes CSAREYRTDYGYTF.

The sample holds many counts of this clonotype. The chain employs TRBV12-3 or TRBV12-4 and TRBJ1-1; 12 bases fit TRBD1. The CDR3 extends over 13 amino acids. V lost 5 bases to trimming and J lost 10 bases; unmatched junction nucleotides: 5. CDR3 nucleotide sequence: TGTGCCAGCAGTCCTGGGACAGGGGGCCTAGCTTTCTTT. Protein sequence: CASSPGTGGLAFF.

At least ten counts were recorded for this clonotype. The chain is built from TRBV7-2 and TRBJ1-2; 9 nucleotides line up with TRBD1. J was trimmed by 14 bases and V by 1 base; bases with no gene match: 8. The CDR3 covers 13 residues. The germline V gene has CDR1 SGHTA and CDR2 FQGNSA. The CDR3 nucleotides are TGTGCCAGCAGCTTAGACCGCGGACAGGGGAGAACCTTC. Residues: CASSLDRGQGRTF.

In this sample, this clonotype turned up many times. The rearrangement links TRBV28 to TRBJ1-6, with D hard to call. This CDR3 region has 17 residues. The V gene's germline CDR1 is MDHEN and CDR2 SYDVKM. The V gene lost 4 bases and the J gene lost 7 bases, with 20 bases spanning the gap. DNA of the CDR3: TGTGCCAGCAGTTGGAGGGCAGGCTTATTACGGAATTCACCCCTCCACTTT. Residues: CASSWRAGLLRNSPLHF.